This is a list of T cell receptor beta chains from one sample in a study of cytomegalovirus exposure and HLA in healthy donors. Data came from immunoSEQ multiplex PCR; TCRdb stores just in-frame clones and leaves some out. Found here are about 190,000 clones, approximately 80% of them singletons; the top ten hold approximately 2.4%. The material sequenced was PBMCs. The receptor source for this set is a male donor in good health and CMV-seronegative. Both conserved end residues are part of each CDR3. The order of the fields is clone size, J gene, D gene, V gene, CDR3 protein, CDR3 DNA. The D gene is left open where the match is weak. Clone size, where shown, is once, few, many, or a class for clones that have expanded.

.,TRBJ1-2,.,TRBV4-2,CASSPRFGSYGYTF,TGTGCCAGCAGCCCCCGCTTTGGTAGCTATGGCTACACCTTC
few,TRBJ1-1,.,TRBV7-9,CASSLVLGSEAFF,TGTGCCAGCAGCTTAGTACTGGGCAGTGAAGCTTTCTTT
.,TRBJ2-7,TRBD2,TRBV19,CATHSGGNYEQYF,TGTGCCACCCATTCCGGGGGGAACTACGAGCAGTACTTC
few,TRBJ1-1,.,TRBV6-5,CACRVAGSTEAFF,TGTGCCTGCCGGGTGGCAGGGTCGACTGAAGCTTTCTTT
.,TRBJ1-2,.,TRBV4-3,CASSQRVRAVYGYTF,TGCGCCAGCAGCCAAAGGGTGAGGGCGGTCTATGGCTACACCTTC
few,TRBJ1-5,.,TRBV7-3,CASSLTGGGNQPQHF,TGTGCCAGCAGCTTAACAGGGGGTGGGAATCAGCCCCAGCATTTT
.,TRBJ2-1,TRBD2,TRBV5-1,CASSSITSGGPSYNEQFF,TGCGCCAGCAGCTCGATAACTAGCGGCGGTCCCTCCTACAATGAGCAGTTCTTC
once,TRBJ2-4,.,TRBV6-6,CASKDRPRGLKNIQYF,TGTGCCAGCAAGGATCGACCACGGGGACTGAAAAACATTCAGTACTTC
.,TRBJ1-4,.,TRBV7-3,CASSLRPRGSGEKLFF,TGTGCCAGCAGCTTAAGGCCCCGGGGAAGTGGTGAAAAACTGTTTTTT
.,TRBJ1-1,.,TRBV5-1,CASSPDQGEAFF,TGCGCCAGCAGCCCGGACCAGGGCGAAGCTTTCTTT
.,TRBJ2-3,.,TRBV5-8,CASSLRGSDTQYF,TGTGCCAGCAGCTTGAGGGGTTCAGATACGCAGTATTTT
.,TRBJ2-3,TRBD1,TRBV6-1,CAGSVARTGTDTQYF,TGTGCCGGCAGTGTTGCCCGGACAGGGACAGATACGCAGTATTTT
few,TRBJ1-2,TRBD1,TRBV6-1,CASSPTGGHGYTF,TGTGCCAGCAGCCCTACAGGGGGCCATGGCTACACCTTC
.,TRBJ2-1,.,TRBV11-2,CASSVGQGLINEQFF,TGTGCCAGCAGTGTCGGGCAGGGTCTAATCAATGAGCAGTTCTTC
.,TRBJ1-4,.,TRBV7-9,CASSLDGRGGQEKLFF,TGTGCCAGCAGCTTAGACGGTCGGGGGGGCCAGGAAAAACTGTTTTTT
.,TRBJ2-7,.,TRBV28,CASTFRGNYYEQYF,TGTGCCAGCACCTTCCGGGGAAATTACTACGAGCAGTACTTC
.,TRBJ2-7,.,TRBV5-6,CASSLRPRLEQYF,TGTGCCAGCAGCTTGCGGCCTAGACTCGAGCAGTACTTC
.,TRBJ2-3,TRBD1,TRBV19,CASRPRGGTGGIDTQYF,TGTGCCAGTAGGCCCCGGGGAGGGACAGGGGGGATAGATACGCAGTATTTT
.,TRBJ2-7,.,TRBV4-2,CASSRAWAEGVYEQYF,TGTGCCAGCAGCCGCGCCTGGGCGGAAGGGGTATACGAGCAGTACTTC
.,TRBJ2-5,TRBD1,TRBV6-6,CASSYGTVQETQYF,TGTGCCAGCAGTTACGGGACAGTCCAAGAGACCCAGTACTTC
.,TRBJ2-7,.,TRBV2,CASSSPSGSSYEQYF,TGTGCCAGCAGTAGTCCTTCGGGGTCTTCCTACGAGCAGTACTTC
.,TRBJ2-1,.,TRBV29-1,CSVQSAPLEEQFF,TGCAGCGTTCAATCCGCGCCTCTTGAAGAGCAGTTCTTC
.,TRBJ2-4,.,TRBV5-6,CASSPGEPLIQYF,TGTGCCAGCAGCCCAGGGGAGCCCCTCATTCAGTACTTC
.,TRBJ1-1,.,TRBV6-5,CASSRLGLVGTEAFF,TGTGCCAGCAGTCGCCTGGGACTTGTGGGCACTGAAGCTTTCTTT
.,TRBJ2-3,TRBD2,TRBV15,CATSRGLAERTDTQYF,TGTGCCACCAGCAGGGGACTAGCGGAACGCACAGATACGCAGTATTTT
.,TRBJ2-7,.,TRBV9,CASSVGPQGDYEQYF,TGTGCCAGCAGCGTAGGACCACAGGGAGACTACGAGCAGTACTTC
.,TRBJ1-1,.,TRBV5-5,CASSLVGGGYTEAFF,TGTGCCAGCAGCTTGGTGGGGGGTGGGTACACTGAAGCTTTCTTT
.,TRBJ2-7,TRBD1,TRBV5-4,CASSVDRTYEQYF,TGTGCCAGCAGCGTGGACAGGACCTACGAGCAGTACTTC
few,TRBJ2-1,TRBD1,TRBV18,CASSTGTDKGNEQFF,TGTGCCAGCTCCACGGGGACAGACAAGGGGAATGAGCAGTTCTTC
once,TRBJ2-7,.,TRBV4-2,CASSPQGGTGSFYEQYF,TGTGCCAGCAGCCCCCAGGGGGGGACAGGATCTTTCTACGAGCAGTACTTC
.,TRBJ2-3,TRBD1,TRBV15,CATSRLDRALGTDTQYF,TGTGCCACCAGCAGACTTGACAGGGCGTTGGGCACAGATACGCAGTATTTT
.,TRBJ2-5,TRBD1,TRBV2,CASSGGTGNRETQYF,TGTGCCAGCAGTGGGGGGACAGGGAATCGAGAGACCCAGTACTTC
.,TRBJ2-7,.,TRBV6-1,CASSALRQGGNEQYF,TGTGCCAGCAGTGCACTAAGACAGGGCGGGAACGAGCAGTACTTC
.,TRBJ1-1,.,TRBV7-6,CASSLAGVETTEAFF,TGTGCCAGCAGCTTAGCAGGGGTAGAGACCACTGAAGCTTTCTTT
.,TRBJ1-4,.,TRBV7-2,CASRYRVREKLFF,TGTGCCAGCAGATACAGGGTTCGAGAAAAACTGTTTTTT
.,TRBJ1-2,.,TRBV27,CASRAQMGAPKGYTF,TGTGCCAGCAGAGCCCAAATGGGAGCTCCCAAGGGCTACACCTTC
.,TRBJ2-3,.,TRBV6-1,CASAKGTSSTDTQYF,TGTGCCAGCGCCAAGGGGACTTCTAGCACAGATACGCAGTATTTT
.,TRBJ2-7,.,TRBV4-1,CASSQVTRSVYEQYF,TGCGCCAGCAGCCAAGTTACTAGAAGCGTCTACGAGCAGTACTTC
.,TRBJ2-5,.,TRBV6-1,CASSNGGGLMETQYF,TGTGCCAGCAGTAATGGGGGGGGGCTGATGGAGACCCAGTACTTC
.,TRBJ2-2,TRBD1,TRBV2,CASSGDRGNTGELFF,TGTGCCAGCAGTGGGGACAGGGGAAACACCGGGGAGCTGTTTTTT
few,TRBJ2-2,.,TRBV5-1,CASSLVRGSTGELFF,TGCGCCAGCAGCTTGGTGCGCGGATCTACCGGGGAGCTGTTTTTT
once,TRBJ2-5,.,TRBV5-6,CASSLDRVQETQYF,TGTGCCAGCAGCTTGGACAGGGTCCAAGAGACCCAGTACTTC
.,TRBJ2-5,.,TRBV30,CAWSGVALPGRETQYF,TGTGCCTGGAGTGGAGTGGCGTTACCAGGAAGAGAGACCCAGTACTTC
once,TRBJ2-5,.,TRBV7-7,CASSLDRGGQETQYF,TGTGCTAGCAGCTTGGACAGAGGGGGCCAAGAGACCCAGTACTTC
.,TRBJ2-7,TRBD1,TRBV9,CASSISGTGSYEQYF,TGTGCCAGCAGCATCTCCGGGACAGGGTCATACGAGCAGTACTTC
.,TRBJ2-7,.,TRBV19,CASSMGGTGLFSYEQYF,TGTGCCAGTAGTATGGGGGGGACAGGATTATTCTCCTACGAGCAGTACTTC